The following is a T cell receptor (beta chain) sequence with its context. The antigen is not known. For the second PCR, which ran for roughly 6 to 12 cycles, a sample-barcoded 5' primer and a J-beta primer mix were used. The authors tagged each cDNA molecule using a template-switch adaptor with 12 random nucleotides. TCRdb re-called the 5' RACE reads through MiXCR, storing one row per CDR3 protein. The sample has 950,000 to 1,200,000 distinct CDR3 sequences; roughly two fifths are singletons. This sample stems from a study of blood T cells in healthy people across ages. This CDR3 contains 14 residues. With 6 bases removed from V and 2 bases from J, the gap between germline ends came to 13 bases. Germline V gene lookup returns CDR1 MNHEY and CDR2 SMNVEV (reference sequence). Study findings and constraints: Aged donors had fewer naive CD4+ cells and lower diversity than long-lived donors.

The chain is built from TRBV27 and TRBJ2-5, with a possible D match to TRBD1 (5 bases). Specimen: blood. The source is a man aged 18-30 years in good health. CDR3 protein: CASSRAGIQETQYF. In DNA form, the CDR3 reads TGTGCCAGCAGCAGGGCAGGCATTCAAGAGACCCAGTACTTC.